This section outlines one TCR beta chain sequence together with its context. Its antigen remains unknown. The data were taken from a study of T cells in Graves' hyperthyroidism and ophthalmopathy. It was RNA transcripts that yielded the amplified TCR beta CDR3 regions. The primer set for the first-round RT-PCR of the TCR CDR3 was HTBI. Using its own MiXCR run on the multiplex PCR reads, TCRdb lists one record per CDR3 protein. The sample yields 400,000 to 600,000 distinct CDR3 sequences, around 16% seen once. V shed 3 bases and J 7 bases; nucleotides not matched to a gene: 8. The germline gives CDR1 DFQATT, CDR2 SNEGSKA (reference sequence). The CDR3 contains 13 residues. General observations from the study: Stable hyperthyroidism and ophthalmopathy were separated using 13 V-J signatures. Ophthalmopathy was model-predicted a median approximately six months pre-onset.

Based on clinical symptoms, serum thyroxine and TRAb, thyroid ultrasound and orbital computed tomography, diagnoses were reached. The chain joins TRBV20-1 to TRBJ2-7, with 8 bases lining up with TRBD2. The clonotype comes from a woman aged 25 to 45 with Graves' ophthalmopathy. The sequencing input was blood. CDR3 DNA sequence: TGCAGTGCTAGTGCCCCGGGAGGGGGGGAGCAGTACTTC. Its protein product is CSASAPGGGEQYF.